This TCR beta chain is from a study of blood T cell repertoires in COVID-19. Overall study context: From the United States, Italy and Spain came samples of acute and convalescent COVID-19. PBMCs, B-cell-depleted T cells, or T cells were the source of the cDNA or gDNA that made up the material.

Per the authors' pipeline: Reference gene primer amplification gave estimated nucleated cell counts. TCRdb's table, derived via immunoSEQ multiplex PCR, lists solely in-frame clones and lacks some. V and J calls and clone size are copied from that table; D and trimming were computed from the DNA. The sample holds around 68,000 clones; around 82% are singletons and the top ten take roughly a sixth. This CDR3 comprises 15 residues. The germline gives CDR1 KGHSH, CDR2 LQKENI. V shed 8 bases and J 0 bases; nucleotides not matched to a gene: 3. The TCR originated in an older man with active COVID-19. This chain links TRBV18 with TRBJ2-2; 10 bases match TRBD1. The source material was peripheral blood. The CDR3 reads CASDGQGANTGELFF. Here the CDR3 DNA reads TGTGCCAGCGATGGACAGGGGGCGAACACCGGGGAGCTGTTTTTT.